The present entry profiles one T cell receptor beta chain with its context. This specimen comes from a study of identical twins. No donor was unhealthy or non-Caucasian. TCRdb analysed the 5' RACE reads with MiXCR anew, one entry per CDR3 protein. The sample holds about 470,000 distinct CDR3 sequences, approximately 25% seen once. The ends were cut back, 5 bases at V and 0 bases at J, with 8 bases in the middle. This CDR3 region has 15 residues. The same specimen was also included in a second study, on T cells expressing NK-cell markers. That report adds: Each of six donors carried dominant NKG2C+ clonotypes accounting for about 1.0-7.5% of CD8+ T cells. These clonotypes also led the CD3+CD56-NKG2C+ fraction in a few donors.

The material sequenced was CD4+ T cells sorted from blood. The chain is built from TRBV12-3 or TRBV12-4 and TRBJ2-6; no clear D gene. The TCR was taken from a woman in her late teens or twenties in good health. CDR3 residues: CASSLTASGANVLTF. CDR3 DNA: TGTGCCAGCAGTCTGACGGCCTCTGGGGCCAACGTCCTGACTTTC.